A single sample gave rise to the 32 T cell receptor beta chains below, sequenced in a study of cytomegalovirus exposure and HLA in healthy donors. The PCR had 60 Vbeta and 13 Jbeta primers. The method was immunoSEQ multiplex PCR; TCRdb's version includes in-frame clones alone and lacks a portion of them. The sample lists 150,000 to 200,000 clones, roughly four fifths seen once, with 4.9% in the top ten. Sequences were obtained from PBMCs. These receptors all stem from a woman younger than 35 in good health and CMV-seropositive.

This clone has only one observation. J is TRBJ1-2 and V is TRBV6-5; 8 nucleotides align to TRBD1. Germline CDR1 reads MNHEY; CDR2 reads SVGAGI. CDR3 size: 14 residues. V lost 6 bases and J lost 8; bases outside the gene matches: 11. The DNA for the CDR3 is TGTGCCAGCAGCCTTCGGGACAGGCCCCTCGGCTACACCTTC. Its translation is CASSLRDRPLGYTF.

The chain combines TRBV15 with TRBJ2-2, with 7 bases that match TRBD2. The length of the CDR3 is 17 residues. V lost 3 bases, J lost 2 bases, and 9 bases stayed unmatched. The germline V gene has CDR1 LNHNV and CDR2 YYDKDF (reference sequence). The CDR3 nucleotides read TGTGCCACCAGCAGCGGACCGACTAGCCTAAACACCGGGGAGCTGTTTTTT. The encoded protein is CATSSGPTSLNTGELFF.

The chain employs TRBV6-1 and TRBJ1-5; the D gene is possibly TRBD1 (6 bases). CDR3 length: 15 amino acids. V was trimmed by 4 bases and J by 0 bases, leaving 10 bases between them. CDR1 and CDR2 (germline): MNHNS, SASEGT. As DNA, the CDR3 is TGTGCCAGCAGTGGTGGACAGTATAGCAATCAGCCCCAGCATTTT. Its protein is CASSGGQYSNQPQHF.

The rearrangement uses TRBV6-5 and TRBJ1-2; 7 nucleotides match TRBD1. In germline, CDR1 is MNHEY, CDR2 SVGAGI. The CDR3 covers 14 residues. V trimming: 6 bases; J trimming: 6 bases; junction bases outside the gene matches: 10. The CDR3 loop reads CASSLQGREDGYTF. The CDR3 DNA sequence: TGTGCCAGCAGCTTACAGGGGCGAGAGGATGGCTACACCTTC.

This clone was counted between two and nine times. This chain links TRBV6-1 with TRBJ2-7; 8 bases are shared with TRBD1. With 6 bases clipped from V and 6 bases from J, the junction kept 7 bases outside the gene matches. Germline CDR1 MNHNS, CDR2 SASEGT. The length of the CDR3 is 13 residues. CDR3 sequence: CASSITGGGEQYF. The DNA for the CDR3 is TGTGCCAGCAGCATTACAGGGGGAGGCGAGCAGTACTTC.

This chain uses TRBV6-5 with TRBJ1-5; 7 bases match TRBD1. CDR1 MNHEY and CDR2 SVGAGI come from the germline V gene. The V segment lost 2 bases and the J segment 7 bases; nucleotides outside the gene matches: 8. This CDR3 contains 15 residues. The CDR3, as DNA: TGTGCCAGCAGTTACACAAGCCAAGGGGGCCAGCCCCAGCATTTT. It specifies CASSYTSQGGQPQHF.

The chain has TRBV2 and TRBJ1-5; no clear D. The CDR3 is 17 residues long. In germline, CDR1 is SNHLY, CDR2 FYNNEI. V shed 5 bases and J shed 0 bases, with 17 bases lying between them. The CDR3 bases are TGTGCCAGCAGTAGTACAGTTGGATATGTTAGCAATCAGCCCCAGCATTTT. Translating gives CASSSTVGYVSNQPQHF. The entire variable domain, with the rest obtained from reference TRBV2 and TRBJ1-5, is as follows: EPEVTQTPSHQVTQMGQEVILRCVPISNHLYFYWYRQILGQKVEFLVSFYNNEISEKSEIFDDQFSVERPDGSNFTLKIRSTKLEDSAMYFCASSSTVGYVSNQPQHFGDGTRLSIL.

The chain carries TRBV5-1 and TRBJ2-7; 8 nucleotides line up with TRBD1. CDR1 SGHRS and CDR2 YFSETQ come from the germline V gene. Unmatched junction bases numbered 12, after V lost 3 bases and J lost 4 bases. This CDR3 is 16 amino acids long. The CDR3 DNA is TGCGCCAGCAGCTCCTCCCGAGGACAGGGATGGTACGAGCAGTACTTC. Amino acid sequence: CASSSSRGQGWYEQYF.

The CDR3 sequence: CASTSGTGGPETQYF. CDR3 DNA sequence: TGCGCCAGTACATCCGGGACAGGGGGCCCAGAGACCCAGTACTTC. The chain uses TRBV4-1 and TRBJ2-5; 12 positions match TRBD1. Germline V gene data show CDR1 as MGHRA and CDR2 as YSYEKL. The length of the CDR3 is 15 residues. The ends lost 9 bases at V and 4 bases at J; junction bases unmatched: 9.

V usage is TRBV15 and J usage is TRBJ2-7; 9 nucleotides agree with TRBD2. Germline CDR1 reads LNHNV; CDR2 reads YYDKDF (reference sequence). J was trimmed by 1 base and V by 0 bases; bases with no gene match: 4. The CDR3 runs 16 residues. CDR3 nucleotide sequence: TGTGCCACCAGCAGAGATTATAGCGGGGGATCCTACGAGCAGTACTTC. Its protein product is CATSRDYSGGSYEQYF.

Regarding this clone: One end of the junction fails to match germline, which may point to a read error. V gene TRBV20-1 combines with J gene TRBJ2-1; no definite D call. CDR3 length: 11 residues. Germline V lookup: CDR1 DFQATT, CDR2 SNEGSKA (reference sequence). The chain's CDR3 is CSVRTTDEQFF. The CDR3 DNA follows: TGCAGTGTTAGAACCACGGATGAGCAGTTCTTC.

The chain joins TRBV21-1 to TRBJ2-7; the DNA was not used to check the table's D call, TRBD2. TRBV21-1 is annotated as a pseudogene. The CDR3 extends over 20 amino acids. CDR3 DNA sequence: TGTGCCAGCAGTCATTCTCAGGTAGGACTAGCGGGGGGGATCTCCTACGAGCAGTACTTC. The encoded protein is CASSHSQVGLAGGISYEQYF.

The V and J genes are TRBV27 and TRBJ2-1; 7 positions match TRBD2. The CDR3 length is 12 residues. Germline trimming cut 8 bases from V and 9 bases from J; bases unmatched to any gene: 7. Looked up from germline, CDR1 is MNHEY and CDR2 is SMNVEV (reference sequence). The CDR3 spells CASGEGRGEQFF. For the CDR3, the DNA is TGTGCCAGCGGGGAGGGGAGGGGTGAGCAGTTCTTC.

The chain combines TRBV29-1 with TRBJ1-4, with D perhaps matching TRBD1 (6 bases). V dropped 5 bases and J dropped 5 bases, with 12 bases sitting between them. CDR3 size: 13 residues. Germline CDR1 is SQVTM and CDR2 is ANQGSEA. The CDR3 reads CSVSGQGNEKLFF. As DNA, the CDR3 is TGCAGCGTTTCAGGGCAGGGGAATGAAAAACTGTTTTTT.

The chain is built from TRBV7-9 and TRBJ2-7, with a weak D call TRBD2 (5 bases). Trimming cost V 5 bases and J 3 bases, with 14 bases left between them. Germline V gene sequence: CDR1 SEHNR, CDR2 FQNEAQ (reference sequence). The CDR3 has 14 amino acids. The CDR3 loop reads CASSIGLNYYEQYF. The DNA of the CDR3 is TGTGCCAGCAGCATAGGACTGAACTACTACGAGCAGTACTTC.

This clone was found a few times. CDR3 residues: CATGGEGPDTQYF. The CDR3 DNA reads TGTGCCACCGGAGGAGAGGGCCCGGATACGCAGTATTTT. The chain combines TRBV7-9 with TRBJ2-3; the D gene is possibly TRBD2 (5 bases). Germline V gene data show CDR1 as SEHNR and CDR2 as FQNEAQ (reference sequence). The CDR3 contains 13 residues. Trimming pared 10 bases from V and 6 bases from J, leaving 17 bases between.

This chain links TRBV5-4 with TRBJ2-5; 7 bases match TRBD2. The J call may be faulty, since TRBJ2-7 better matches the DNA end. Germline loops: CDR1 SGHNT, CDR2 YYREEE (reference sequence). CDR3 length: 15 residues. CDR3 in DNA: TGTGCCAGCAGCTTTCAACCGGGGGGCTCCTACGAGCAGTACTTC. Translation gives CASSFQPGGSYEQYF.

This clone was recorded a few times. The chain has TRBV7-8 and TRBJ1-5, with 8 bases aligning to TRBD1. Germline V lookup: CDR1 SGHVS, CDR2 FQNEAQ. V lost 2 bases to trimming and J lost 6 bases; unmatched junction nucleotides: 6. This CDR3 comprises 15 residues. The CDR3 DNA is TGTGCCAGCAGCTTACGGACAGGGCCTTCTCAGCCCCAGCATTTT. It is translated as CASSLRTGPSQPQHF.

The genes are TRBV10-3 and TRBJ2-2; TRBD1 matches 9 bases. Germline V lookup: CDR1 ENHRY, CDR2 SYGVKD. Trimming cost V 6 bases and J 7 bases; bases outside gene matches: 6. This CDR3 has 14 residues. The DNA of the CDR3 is TGTGCCATCAGGGACAGGGGTGCGGGCGGGGAGCTGTTTTTT. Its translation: CAIRDRGAGGELFF.

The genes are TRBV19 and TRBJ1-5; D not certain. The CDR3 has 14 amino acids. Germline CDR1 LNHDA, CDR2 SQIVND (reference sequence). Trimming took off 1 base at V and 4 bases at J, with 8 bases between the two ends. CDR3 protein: CASSIVGENQPQHF. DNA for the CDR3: TGTGCCAGTAGTATAGTTGGGGAGAATCAGCCCCAGCATTTT.

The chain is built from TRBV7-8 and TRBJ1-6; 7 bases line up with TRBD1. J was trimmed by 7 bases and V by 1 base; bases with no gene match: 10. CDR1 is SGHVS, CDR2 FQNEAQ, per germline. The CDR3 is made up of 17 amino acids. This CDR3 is CASSLGVGRGENSPLHF. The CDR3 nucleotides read TGTGCCAGCAGCTTAGGGGTGGGCAGGGGGGAGAATTCACCCCTCCACTTT.

The DNA of the CDR3 is TGTGCCAGCAGTTTACAGATTGGAGGCTATGGCTACACCTTC. It yields the protein CASSLQIGGYGYTF. The rearrangement links TRBV6-5 to TRBJ1-2; D gene ambiguous. The CDR3 loop spans 14 amino acids. Germline assignment: CDR1 MNHEY and CDR2 SVGAGI. Trimming took 4 bases from V and 4 from J, leaving 13 bases between them.

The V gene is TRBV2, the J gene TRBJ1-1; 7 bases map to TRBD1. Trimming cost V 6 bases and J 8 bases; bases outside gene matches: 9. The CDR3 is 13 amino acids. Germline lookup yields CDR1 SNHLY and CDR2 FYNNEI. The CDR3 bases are TGTGCCAGCAGGGGATCGGGACAGCAAGAAGCTTTCTTT. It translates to CASRGSGQQEAFF.

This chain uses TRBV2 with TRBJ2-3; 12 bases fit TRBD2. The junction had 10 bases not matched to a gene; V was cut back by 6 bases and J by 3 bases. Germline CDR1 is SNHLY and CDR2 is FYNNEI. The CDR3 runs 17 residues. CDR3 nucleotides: TGTGCCAGCAGCGACCAGAAGACTAGCGGGGGAACAGATACGCAGTATTTT. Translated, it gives CASSDQKTSGGTDTQYF.

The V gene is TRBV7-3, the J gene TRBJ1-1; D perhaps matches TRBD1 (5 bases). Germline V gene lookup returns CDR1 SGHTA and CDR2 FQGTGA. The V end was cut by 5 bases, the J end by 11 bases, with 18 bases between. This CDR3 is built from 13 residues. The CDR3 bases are TGTGCCAGCAGCCCAGAAGGGGCAGGGCTTGCTTTCTTT. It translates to CASSPEGAGLAFF.

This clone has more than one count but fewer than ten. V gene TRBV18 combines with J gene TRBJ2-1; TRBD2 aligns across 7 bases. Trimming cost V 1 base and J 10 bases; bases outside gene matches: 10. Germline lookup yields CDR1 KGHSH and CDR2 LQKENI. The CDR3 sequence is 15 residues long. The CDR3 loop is CASSPLIATSAEQFF. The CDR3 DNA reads TGTGCCAGCTCACCACTTATAGCAACTAGCGCGGAGCAGTTCTTC.

DNA for the CDR3: TGTGCCAGTAGTATCTCGGGACAGGTAGGCGAGCAGTACTTC. Translated, it gives CASSISGQVGEQYF. This chain joins TRBV19 and TRBJ2-7, with TRBD1 identical over 8 bases. The germline V gene has CDR1 LNHDA and CDR2 SQIVND (reference sequence). V was pared by 3 bases and J by 6 bases, with 7 bases of the junction left unmatched. CDR3 size: 14 residues. Full variable domain (rest looked up from reference TRBV19 and TRBJ2-7): DGGITQSPKYLFRKEGQNVTLSCEQNLNHDAMYWYRQDPGQGLRLIYYSQIVNDFQKGDIAEGYSVSREKKESFPLTVTSAQKNPTAFYLCASSISGQVGEQYFGPGTRLTVT.

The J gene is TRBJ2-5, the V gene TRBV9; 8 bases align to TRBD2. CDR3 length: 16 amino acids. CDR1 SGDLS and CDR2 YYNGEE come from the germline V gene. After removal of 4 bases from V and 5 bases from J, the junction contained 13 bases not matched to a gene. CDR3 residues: CASSPPGAGGGETQYF. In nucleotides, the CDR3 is TGTGCCAGCAGCCCCCCAGGGGCGGGGGGCGGGGAGACCCAGTACTTC.

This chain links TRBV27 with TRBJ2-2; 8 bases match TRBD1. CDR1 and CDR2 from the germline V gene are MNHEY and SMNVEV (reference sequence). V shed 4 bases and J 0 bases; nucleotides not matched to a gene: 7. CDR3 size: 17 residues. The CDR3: CASSSTYRGANTGELFF. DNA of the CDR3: TGTGCCAGCAGTTCGACCTACAGGGGGGCGAACACCGGGGAGCTGTTTTTT.

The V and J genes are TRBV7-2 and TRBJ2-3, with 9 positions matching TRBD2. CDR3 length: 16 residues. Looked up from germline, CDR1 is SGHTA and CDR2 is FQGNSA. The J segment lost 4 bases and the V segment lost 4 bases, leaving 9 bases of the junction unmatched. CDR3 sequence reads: CASSSGALAGSDTQYF. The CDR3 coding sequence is TGTGCCAGCAGCTCAGGGGCTCTAGCGGGGTCAGATACGCAGTATTTT.

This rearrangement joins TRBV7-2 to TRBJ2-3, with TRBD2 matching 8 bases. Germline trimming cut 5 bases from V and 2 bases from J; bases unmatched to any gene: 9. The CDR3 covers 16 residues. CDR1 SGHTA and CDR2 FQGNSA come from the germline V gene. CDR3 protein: CASSPWGGGTTDTQYF. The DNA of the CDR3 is TGTGCCAGCAGCCCCTGGGGCGGGGGGACCACAGATACGCAGTATTTT.

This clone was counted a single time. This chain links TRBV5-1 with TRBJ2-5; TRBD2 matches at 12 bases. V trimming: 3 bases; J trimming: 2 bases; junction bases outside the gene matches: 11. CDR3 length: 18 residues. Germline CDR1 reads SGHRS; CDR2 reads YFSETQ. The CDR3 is CASSSKGLAGPGQETQYF. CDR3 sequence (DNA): TGCGCCAGCAGCTCCAAAGGACTAGCGGGGCCGGGACAAGAGACCCAGTACTTC. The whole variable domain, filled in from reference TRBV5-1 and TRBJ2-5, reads KAGVTQTPRYLIKTRGQQVTLSCSPISGHRSVSWYQQTPGQGLQFLFEYFSETQRNKGNFPGRFSGRQFSNSRSEMNVSTLELGDSALYLCASSSKGLAGPGQETQYFGPGTRLLVL.